The subject of this entry is one TCR beta chain. The antigen is undetermined. The CDR3 contains 15 residues. Germline values: CDR1 SQVTM, CDR2 ANQGSEA. V gave up 0 bases and J gave up 5 bases; unmatched junction bases: 7. The data originate from a study of post-analysis software for immune sequencing data. About the study: The patients showed relapsing-remitting, secondary progressive and progressive-relapsing multiple sclerosis courses. Overall study results and limits: Strong co-clustering by F measure was seen for same-batch samples. The study found significantly lower normalized Chao1 diversity in multiple sclerosis patients than in controls. Patients used roughly five TRBV segments, including TRBV5-6, TRBV5-1 and TRBV20-1, more often than controls.

Sequencing libraries made from TCR beta cDNA carried unique molecular identifiers. Input of roughly 1 to 11 million T cells yielded 500,000 to 550,000 cDNA molecules. One entry per CDR3 protein results from TCRdb running MiXCR on the PCR reads. The sample has approximately 630,000 distinct CDR3 sequences, approximately 59% seen once. The material sequenced was blood. The chain couples TRBV29-1 to TRBJ2-1; 7 nucleotides agree with TRBD1. The sequence derives from a girl under 10 years old with multiple sclerosis. Here the CDR3 DNA reads TGCAGCGTTGAAGAAGTAGGACAGGAGCACAATGAGCAGTTCTTC. This codes for CSVEEVGQEHNEQFF.